This T cell receptor (beta chain) was identified during a study of T cell repertoires in cytomegalovirus infection. About the research overall: A matching HLA type, together with CMV infection, was signaled by public TCR beta signatures.

Study observations and caveats: Accumulated public TCR beta family frequency recognized individuals carrying CMV together with the relevant HLA. CMV-specific TCR beta clonotypes restricted by HLA-C dominated the ex vivo response.

This clonotype was counted at least ten times. The antigen is unknown. One entry per CDR3 protein, called by TCRdb with MiXCR from the reads. The sample yields hundreds of thousands of distinct CDR3 sequences, about a tenth seen once. The V gene lost 6 bases and the J gene lost 0 bases, with 11 bases spanning the gap. The germline V gene has CDR1 LNHDA and CDR2 SQIVND (reference sequence). This CDR3 contains 15 residues. Source material: PBMCs. The sequence derives from a human donor in good health (CMV status not recorded). Some clones in this sample may be carry-over from other donors' samples. The chain has TRBV19 and TRBJ1-4; D uncertain. CDR3 nucleotides: TGTGCCAGTAGGGTGATCCCCACAACTAATGAAAAACTGTTTTTT. It specifies CASRVIPTTNEKLFF.